This T cell receptor (beta chain) emerged from a study of CD8 T cells in ankylosing spondylitis. The study, taken as a whole, reports: Typical of ankylosing spondylitis blood, it appeared, was a TCR beta motif of eight highly homologous variants.

This clonotype has a count of ten or more. Its antigen is not known. CDR3 size: 14 residues. Looked up from germline, CDR1 is SGHRS and CDR2 is YFSETQ. V was clipped by 8 bases and J by 8 bases; unmatched bases: 12. TCRdb analysed the 5' RACE reads with MiXCR anew, one entry per CDR3 protein. The sample consists of approximately 300,000 distinct CDR3 sequences, 20% of them appearing once. The V and J genes are TRBV5-1 and TRBJ2-1, with 8 bases matching TRBD2. Sequenced material: blood, either unsorted or a sorted T cell fraction (not recorded which). The sequence derives from a male donor with ankylosing spondylitis or in good health (not recorded which). The CDR3: CASHIGTSNDEQFF. The CDR3 DNA sequence: TGCGCCAGTCACATCGGGACTAGTAACGATGAGCAGTTCTTC. Variable domain in full (rest from reference TRBV5-1 and TRBJ2-1): KAGVTQTPRYLIKTRGQQVTLSCSPISGHRSVSWYQQTPGQGLQFLFEYFSETQRNKGNFPGRFSGRQFSNSRSEMNVSTLELGDSALYLCASHIGTSNDEQFFGPGTRLTVL.